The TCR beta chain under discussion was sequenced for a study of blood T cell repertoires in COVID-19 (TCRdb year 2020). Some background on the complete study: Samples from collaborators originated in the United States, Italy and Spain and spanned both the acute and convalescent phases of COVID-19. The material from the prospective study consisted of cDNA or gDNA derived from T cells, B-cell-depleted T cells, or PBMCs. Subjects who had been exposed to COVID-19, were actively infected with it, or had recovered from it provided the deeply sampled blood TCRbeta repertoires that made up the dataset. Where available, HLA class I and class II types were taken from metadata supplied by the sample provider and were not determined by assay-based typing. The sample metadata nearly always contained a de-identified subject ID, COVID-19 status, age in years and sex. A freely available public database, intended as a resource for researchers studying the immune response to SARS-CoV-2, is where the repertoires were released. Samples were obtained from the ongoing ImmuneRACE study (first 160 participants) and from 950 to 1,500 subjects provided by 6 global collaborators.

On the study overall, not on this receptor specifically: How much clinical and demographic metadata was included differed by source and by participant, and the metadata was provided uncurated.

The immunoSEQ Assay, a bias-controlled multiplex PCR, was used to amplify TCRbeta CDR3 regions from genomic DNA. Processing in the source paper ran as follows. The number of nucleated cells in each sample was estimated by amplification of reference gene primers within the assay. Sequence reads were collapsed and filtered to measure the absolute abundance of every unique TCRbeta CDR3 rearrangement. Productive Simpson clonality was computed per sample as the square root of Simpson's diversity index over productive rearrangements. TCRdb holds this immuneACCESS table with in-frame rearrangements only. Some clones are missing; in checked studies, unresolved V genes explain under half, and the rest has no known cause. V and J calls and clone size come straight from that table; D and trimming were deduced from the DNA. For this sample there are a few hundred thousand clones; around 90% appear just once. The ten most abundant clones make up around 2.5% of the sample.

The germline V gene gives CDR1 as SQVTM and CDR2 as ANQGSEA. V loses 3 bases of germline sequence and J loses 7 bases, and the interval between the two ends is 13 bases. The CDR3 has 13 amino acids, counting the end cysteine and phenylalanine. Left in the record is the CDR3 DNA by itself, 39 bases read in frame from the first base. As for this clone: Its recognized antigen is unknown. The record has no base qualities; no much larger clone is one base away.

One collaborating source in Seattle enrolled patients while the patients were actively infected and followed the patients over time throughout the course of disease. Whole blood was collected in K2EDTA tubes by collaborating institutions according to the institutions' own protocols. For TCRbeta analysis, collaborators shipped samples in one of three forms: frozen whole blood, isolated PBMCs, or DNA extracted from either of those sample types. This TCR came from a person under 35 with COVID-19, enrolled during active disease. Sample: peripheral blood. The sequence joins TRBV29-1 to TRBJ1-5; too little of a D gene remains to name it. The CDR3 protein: CSVEVGGEQPQHF. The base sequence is TGCAGCGTTGAGGTGGGCGGGGAACAGCCCCAGCATTTT.